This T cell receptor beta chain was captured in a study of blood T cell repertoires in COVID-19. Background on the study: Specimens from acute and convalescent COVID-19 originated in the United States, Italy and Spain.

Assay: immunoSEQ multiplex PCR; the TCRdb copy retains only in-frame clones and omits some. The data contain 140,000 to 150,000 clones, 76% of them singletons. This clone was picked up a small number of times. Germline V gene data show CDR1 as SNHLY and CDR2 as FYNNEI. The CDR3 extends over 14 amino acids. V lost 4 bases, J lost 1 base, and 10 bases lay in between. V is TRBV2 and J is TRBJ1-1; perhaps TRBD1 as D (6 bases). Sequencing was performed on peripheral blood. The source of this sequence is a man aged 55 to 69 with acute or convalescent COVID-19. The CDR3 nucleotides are TGTGCCAGCAGTGTAAGGACAGCGAACACTGAAGCTTTCTTT. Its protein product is CASSVRTANTEAFF.